This note documents a single T cell receptor beta chain sequence. Its cognate antigen is unknown. The CDR3 length is 14 residues. Germline lookup yields CDR1 MNHEY and CDR2 SVGAGI. Trimming took 5 bases from V and 11 from J, leaving 18 bases between them. The entry originates in a study of brain T cells in children with intractable seizures. The sequenced cases were selected for having the highest brain T cell transcript signatures. Patients received at least one anti-epileptic drug before surgery. The study, taken as a whole, reports: Patients' HCMV serostatus was unknown; virus specificity rests on CDR3 similarity alone. Clones missing pre-surgery may reflect undersampling of that blood sample.

Some clones are missing from TCRdb's copy, which holds only in-frame ones; the method was immunoSEQ multiplex PCR. The sample contains 62,000 or so clones, about 96% of which appear only once. The input for sequencing was peripheral blood, taken at surgery. This chain uses TRBV6-5 with TRBJ2-2, with no clear D. This TCR was recovered from a boy in the first two years of life with focal cortical dysplasia and intractable seizures. CDR3 sequence (DNA): TGTGCCAGCAGTCCCCCCTTTTCCCTAGGCGAGCTGTTTTTT. The encoded protein is CASSPPFSLGELFF.